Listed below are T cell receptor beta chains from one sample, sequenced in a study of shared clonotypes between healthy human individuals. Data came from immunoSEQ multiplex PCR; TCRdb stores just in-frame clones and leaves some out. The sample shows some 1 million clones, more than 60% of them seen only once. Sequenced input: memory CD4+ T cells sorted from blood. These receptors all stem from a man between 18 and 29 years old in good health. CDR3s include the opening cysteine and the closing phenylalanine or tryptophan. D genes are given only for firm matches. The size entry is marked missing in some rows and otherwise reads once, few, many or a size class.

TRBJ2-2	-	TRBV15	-	TGTGCCACCAGCAGAGACACCGGGGAGCTGTTTTTT	CATSRDTGELFF
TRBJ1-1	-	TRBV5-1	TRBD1	TGCGCCAGCAGCCCCGAGGGGGCTAAGAACACTGAAGCTTTCTTT	CASSPEGAKNTEAFF
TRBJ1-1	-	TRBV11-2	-	TGTGCCAGCAGCTTAAGGGAATCCACTGAAGCTTTCTTT	CASSLRESTEAFF
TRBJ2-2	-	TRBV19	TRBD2	TGTGCCAGTAGTATACTCAGCGGGGGCTACACCGGGGAGCTGTTTTTT	CASSILSGGYTGELFF
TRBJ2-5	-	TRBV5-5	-	TGTGCCAGCAGCCGGGAAGGACAGTCCCAAGAGACCCAGTACTTC	CASSREGQSQETQYF
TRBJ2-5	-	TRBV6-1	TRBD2	TGTGCCAGCAGTGATTGGCTAGCGGGAGGGGGGGAAGAGACCCAGTACTTC	CASSDWLAGGGEETQYF
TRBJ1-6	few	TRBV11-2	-	TGTGCCAGCAGCTTAGCTCTGAGATCACCCCTCCACTTT	CASSLALRSPLHF
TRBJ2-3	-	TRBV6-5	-	TGTGCCAGCAGTTACAGGGGCAAAGACACAGATACGCAGTATTTT	CASSYRGKDTDTQYF
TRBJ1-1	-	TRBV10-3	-	TGTGCCATCAGTGAGAGGACGGACCGAGTGGCTTTCTTT	CAISERTDRVAFF
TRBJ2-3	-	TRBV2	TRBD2	TGTGCCAGCAGGGGACTAGCGGGACTTACAGATACGCAGTATTTT	CASRGLAGLTDTQYF
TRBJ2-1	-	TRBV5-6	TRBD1	TGTGCCAGCAGGGATAGGACAGGTGCGAATGAGCAGTTCTTC	CASRDRTGANEQFF
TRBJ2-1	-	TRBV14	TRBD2	TGTGCCAGCAGCCATTATCGACTAGCGGGGTATCGAGATGAGCAGTTCTTC	CASSHYRLAGYRDEQFF
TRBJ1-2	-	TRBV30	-	TGTGCCTGGAGCAGGCCAGGGCCCACAGCTGTTTATGGCTACACCTTC	CAWSRPGPTAVYGYTF
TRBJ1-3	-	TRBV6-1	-	TGTGCCAGCAGGGCAGAGAGCTCTGGAAACACCATATATTTT	CASRAESSGNTIYF
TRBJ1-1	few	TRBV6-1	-	TGTGCCAGCAGCTACGTAAGTGGGAACACTGAAGCTTTCTTT	CASSYVSGNTEAFF
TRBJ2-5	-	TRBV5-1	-	TGCGCCAGCAGCTTTACCTCGACGGGGGAGACCCAGTACTTC	CASSFTSTGETQYF
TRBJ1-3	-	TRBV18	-	TGTGCCAGCTCACCACCTGCCGGGAGCTCTGGAAACACCATATATTTT	CASSPPAGSSGNTIYF
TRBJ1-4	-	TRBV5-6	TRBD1	TGTGCCAGCAGCTTACGAGGGGGCAGGGAAAAACTGTTTTTT	CASSLRGGREKLFF
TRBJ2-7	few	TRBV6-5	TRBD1	TGTGCCAGCAGTTCCCCGGGACAGGGACACTACGAGCAGTACTTC	CASSSPGQGHYEQYF
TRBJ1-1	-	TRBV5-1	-	TGCGCCAGCATCTTGGTCACTGAAGCTTTCTTT	CASILVTEAFF
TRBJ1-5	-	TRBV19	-	TGTGCCAGTAGTATAGATCAGGTTCCAGGCAATCAGCCCCAGCATTTT	CASSIDQVPGNQPQHF
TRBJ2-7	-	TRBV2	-	TGTGCCAGCAGTGAAAGGGCATCTAAGCGGTACGAGCAGTACTTC	CASSERASKRYEQYF
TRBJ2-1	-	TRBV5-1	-	TGCGCCAGCAGCTTAGTAGAGAATGAGCAGTTCTTC	CASSLVENEQFF
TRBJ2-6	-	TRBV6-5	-	TGTGCTTGTCGAAAAGGGGAATCTGGGGCCAACGTCCTGACTTTC	CACRKGESGANVLTF
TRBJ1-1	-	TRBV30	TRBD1	TGTGCCTGGACAGGGGGCAGGAACACTGAAGCTTTCTTT	CAWTGGRNTEAFF
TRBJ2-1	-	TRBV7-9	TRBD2	TGTGCCAGCAGTGCGCGGGGGAGCTCCTACAATGAGCAGTTCTTC	CASSARGSSYNEQFF
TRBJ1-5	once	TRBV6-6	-	TGTGCCAGCACGTCCGGAGGTGGCAATCAGCCCCAGCATTTT	CASTSGGGNQPQHF
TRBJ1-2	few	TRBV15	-	TGTGCCACCAGCAGAGATTTGGAAAGCGGCTACACCTTC	CATSRDLESGYTF
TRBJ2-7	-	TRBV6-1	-	TGTGCCAGCGTGGTTTCGTACGAGCAGTACTTC	CASVVSYEQYF
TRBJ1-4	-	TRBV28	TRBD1	TGTGCCAGCACTCCCACCGGGCCCGGACAGGGGTTGTTTTTT	CASTPTGPGQGLFF
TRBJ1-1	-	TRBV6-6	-	TGTGCCAGCAGTTACAGTATCCGGGTAACTGAAGCTTTCTTT	CASSYSIRVTEAFF
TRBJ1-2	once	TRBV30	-	TGTGCCTGGAGTTTCACCGAGGCCTATGGCTACACCTTC	CAWSFTEAYGYTF
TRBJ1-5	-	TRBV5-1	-	TGCGCCAGCAGCCCCCCTAGACAGCTTGATAAGCCCCAGCATTTT	CASSPPRQLDKPQHF
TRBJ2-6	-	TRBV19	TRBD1	TGTGCCAGCGGGACAGGCGCCTCTGGGGCCAACGTCCTGACTTTC	CASGTGASGANVLTF
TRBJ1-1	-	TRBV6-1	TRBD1	TGTGCCAGCAGTGCGGGACAGTGGGCTGAAGCTTTCTTT	CASSAGQWAEAFF
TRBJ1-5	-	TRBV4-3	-	TGCGCCAGCAGCCAAGATCGACAGGTCAATCAGCCCCAGCATTTT	CASSQDRQVNQPQHF
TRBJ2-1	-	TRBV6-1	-	TGTGCCAGCAGTGCCAAGGGCTACAATGAGCAGTTCTTC	CASSAKGYNEQFF
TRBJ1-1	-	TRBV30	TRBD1	TGTGCCTGGAGTGTACCGACAGGGCGTCAGACTGAAGCTTTCTTT	CAWSVPTGRQTEAFF
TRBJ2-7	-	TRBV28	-	TGTGCCAGCAGGGCCCCGGTTGTCTACGAGCAGTACTTC	CASRAPVVYEQYF
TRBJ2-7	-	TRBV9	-	TGTGCCAGCAGCGTGGCGGGTTCGGGCTCCTACGAGCAGTACTTC	CASSVAGSGSYEQYF
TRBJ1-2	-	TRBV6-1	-	TGTGCCAGCAGTGAAGCCTTGGCAGGCGATGGCTACACCTTC	CASSEALAGDGYTF
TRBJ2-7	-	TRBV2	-	TGTGCCAGCAGTTGGGCCCGGACTTACGAGCAGTACTTC	CASSWARTYEQYF
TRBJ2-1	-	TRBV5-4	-	TGTGCCAGCAGCTTGGGACTCGGCTCTAATGAGCAGTTCTTC	CASSLGLGSNEQFF
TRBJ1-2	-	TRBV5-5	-	TGTGCCAGCAGCTTGTTTCTCGGAAACTATGGCTACACCTTC	CASSLFLGNYGYTF
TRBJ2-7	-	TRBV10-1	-	TGCGCCACCCAAAGGGGCCCGAGGGGCGAGCAGTACTTC	CATQRGPRGEQYF
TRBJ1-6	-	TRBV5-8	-	TGTGCCAGCAGCTTGGAAGGGGTTAATAATTCACCCCTCCACTTT	CASSLEGVNNSPLHF
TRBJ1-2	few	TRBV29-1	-	TGCAGCGTTGACGCGGGTATAAGTTATGGCTACACCTTC	CSVDAGISYGYTF
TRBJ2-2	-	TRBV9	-	TGTGCCAGCAGCGTTCAATCTGGCACCGGGGAGCTGTTTTTT	CASSVQSGTGELFF
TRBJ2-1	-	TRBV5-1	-	TGCGCCAGCAGCTTCGATGCGGGGAATGAGCAGTTCTTC	CASSFDAGNEQFF
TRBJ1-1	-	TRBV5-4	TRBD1	TGTGCCAGCAGCTTTTCGGGACAGCCTCATGAAGCTTTCTTT	CASSFSGQPHEAFF
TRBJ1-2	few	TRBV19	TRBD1	TGTGCCAGAACAGGGGTCTATGGCTACACCTTC	CARTGVYGYTF
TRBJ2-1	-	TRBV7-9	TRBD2	TGTGCCAGCAGCCCGGGGGGGGGCTACAATGAGCAGTTCTTC	CASSPGGGYNEQFF
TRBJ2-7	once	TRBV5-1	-	TGCGCCAGCAGCTTAGGGCAAGGTGGCGGCGAGCAGTACTTC	CASSLGQGGGEQYF
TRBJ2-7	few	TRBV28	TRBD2	TGTGCCAGCAGGACTAGCGGTAGCTCCTACGAGCAGTACTTC	CASRTSGSSYEQYF
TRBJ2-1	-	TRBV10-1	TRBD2	TGCGCCAGCAGTAAGACTAGCTTCATCTATGAGCAGTTCTTC	CASSKTSFIYEQFF
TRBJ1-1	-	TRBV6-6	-	TGTGCCAGCAGTACCGCAAACAGGGAAGCTTTCTTT	CASSTANREAFF
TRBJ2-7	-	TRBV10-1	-	TGCGCCAGCAGCCGGGACTTATCCTACGAGCAGTACTTC	CASSRDLSYEQYF